A selection of T cell receptor beta chains follows, all from one sample in a study of vaccination effects on CD4 cells after COVID-19. Libraries were prepared by immunoSEQ multiplex PCR; TCRdb keeps only in-frame clonotypes and omits some of them. The sample includes about 46,000 clones, about 76% of them seen just once. These receptors have no identified antigens. The specimen comprised CD4+ T cells from PBMCs cultured with HCoV-OC43 spike peptides, sampled after COVID-19 vaccination. The receptors were sampled from a human donor who received a COVID-19 vaccine. The CDR3 runs from the conserved cysteine through the conserved F or W. Fields, in order: D gene, J gene, V gene, clone size, CDR3 protein, CDR3 DNA. D genes are given only for firm matches. A clone size is listed for some rows: how often the clone was seen (once, few, many), or a class if it is expanded.

.,TRBJ1-4,TRBV3-1/TRBV3-2,few,CASSHFLGQKNEKLFF,TGTGCCAGCAGCCATTTTCTAGGACAGAAAAATGAAAAACTGTTTTTT
.,TRBJ1-2,TRBV3-1/TRBV3-2,few,CASRSLDYGYTF,TGTGCCAGCAGATCGCTCGACTATGGCTACACCTTC
.,TRBJ2-3,TRBV24-1,.,CATSVGGGRVSDTQYF,TGTGCCACCAGTGTAGGCGGGGGCAGAGTTTCAGATACGCAGTATTTT
TRBD1,TRBJ2-7,TRBV6-5,.,CASSYGRTGVMEQYF,TGTGCCAGCAGTTACGGTAGGACAGGGGTTATGGAGCAGTACTTC
TRBD1,TRBJ2-7,TRBV10-1,few,CASSEAGQGLTNGEQYF,TGCGCCAGCAGTGAGGCGGGACAGGGGTTAACCAACGGCGAGCAGTACTTC
TRBD1,TRBJ2-1,TRBV19,.,CASSGGQVPYNEQFF,TGTGCCAGTAGCGGCGGACAGGTCCCCTACAATGAGCAGTTCTTC
.,TRBJ1-5,TRBV2,many,CASRTGTGSQPQHF,TGTGCCAGCAGAACCGGGACCGGGAGCCAGCCCCAGCATTTT
TRBD2,TRBJ2-7,TRBV11-1,.,CASSSLAGGQEQYF,TGTGCCAGCAGCTCCCTAGCGGGGGGGCAGGAGCAGTACTTC
TRBD1,TRBJ2-3,TRBV2,.,CANPTGAGTDTQYF,TGTGCCAACCCTACAGGGGCGGGCACAGATACGCAGTATTTT
.,TRBJ1-1,TRBV7-9,.,CASSFRTLNTEAFF,TGTGCCAGCAGCTTTCGGACATTGAACACTGAAGCTTTCTTT
.,TRBJ2-5,TRBV14,.,CASSLTDWYQETQYF,TGTGCCAGCAGCTTGACGGATTGGTACCAAGAGACCCAGTACTTC
TRBD2,TRBJ2-5,TRBV5-1,.,CASSQTSVEETQYF,TGCGCCAGCAGCCAGACTAGCGTAGAAGAGACCCAGTACTTC
TRBD1,TRBJ1-4,TRBV24-1,.,CATSDAGTGTEKLFF,TGTGCCACCAGTGATGCCGGGACAGGCACTGAAAAACTGTTTTTT
.,TRBJ2-4,TRBV11-2,.,CASSLVPGQIQYF,TGTGCCAGCAGCTTAGTCCCAGGCCAAATTCAGTACTTC
TRBD1,TRBJ1-1,TRBV16,.,CASSLLGTANTEAFF,TGTGCCAGCAGCCTCCTAGGGACAGCGAACACTGAAGCTTTCTTT
TRBD1,TRBJ2-7,TRBV10-1,few,CASSDPGQGGYEQYF,TGCGCCAGCAGCGACCCTGGACAGGGAGGCTACGAGCAGTACTTC
TRBD1,TRBJ2-1,TRBV5-6,.,CASSLEIYYRDSEQFF,TGTGCCAGCAGCTTGGAAATATATTACCGGGACAGTGAGCAGTTCTTC
.,TRBJ1-3,TRBV19,.,CATASQILRFSGNTIYF,TGTGCCACCGCTTCACAGATCCTTCGCTTCTCTGGAAACACCATATATTTT
.,TRBJ1-4,TRBV4-1,few,CASSQYTRGMVATNEKLFF,TGCGCCAGCAGCCAATATACGAGGGGGATGGTTGCAACTAATGAAAAACTGTTTTTT
TRBD1,TRBJ1-6,TRBV7-8,.,CASSFSLQGANSPLHF,TGTGCCAGCAGCTTTAGTCTACAGGGGGCCAATTCACCCCTCCACTTT
.,TRBJ2-5,TRBV7-9,once,CASSTRSGTQYF,TGTGCCAGCAGCACCCGTAGTGGGACCCAGTACTTC
TRBD1,TRBJ1-2,TRBV27,.,CASSFTGARGYTF,TGTGCCAGCAGTTTCACAGGGGCACGTGGCTACACCTTC
.,TRBJ2-7,TRBV6-1,.,CASSEREQYF,TGTGCCAGCAGTGAACGGGAGCAGTACTTC
.,TRBJ2-1,TRBV6-4,.,CASSLGFGNEQFF,TGTGCCAGTTCTTTGGGATTTGGGAATGAGCAGTTCTTC
.,TRBJ2-7,TRBV5-1,.,CASSLGWESEQYF,TGCGCCAGCAGCTTGGGGTGGGAGTCCGAGCAGTACTTC
.,TRBJ2-5,TRBV3-1/TRBV3-2,few,CASSQSGQKETQYF,TGTGCCAGCAGCCAATCCGGACAAAAAGAGACCCAGTACTTC
TRBD2,TRBJ2-1,TRBV6-1,.,CASSEGRGGSKNEQFF,TGTGCCAGCAGTGAGGGGCGGGGGGGCTCAAAGAATGAGCAGTTCTTC
TRBD1,TRBJ1-2,TRBV5-8,.,CASSGGDRDSYGYTF,TGTGCCAGCAGCGGGGGAGACCGGGACAGTTATGGCTACACCTTC
TRBD2,TRBJ2-3,TRBV18,.,CASSSGTSGSSDTQYF,TGTGCCAGCTCGTCGGGGACTAGCGGGTCTTCAGATACGCAGTATTTT
.,TRBJ1-1,TRBV6-5,.,CASSAEGVGTEAFF,TGTGCCAGCAGCGCCGAGGGGGTGGGGACTGAAGCTTTCTTT
TRBD1,TRBJ2-7,TRBV7-9,few,CASSGQGGPYEQYF,TGTGCCAGCAGCGGACAGGGGGGCCCCTACGAGCAGTACTTC
.,TRBJ1-4,TRBV15,.,CATSRERTRDEKLFF,TGTGCCACCAGCAGAGAGCGGACTAGGGATGAAAAACTGTTTTTT
.,TRBJ2-7,TRBV18,.,CASSADRTMGQYF,TGTGCCAGCTCAGCCGACAGGACTATGGGGCAGTACTTC
TRBD2,TRBJ2-7,TRBV4-1,.,CASSLRLAGDEQYF,TGCGCCAGCAGCCTCCGTCTAGCGGGAGACGAGCAGTACTTC
TRBD1,TRBJ1-2,TRBV19,few,CASSIDRAFYGYTF,TGTGCCAGTAGTATTGACAGGGCCTTCTATGGCTACACCTTC
.,TRBJ2-1,TRBV2,once,CASSDLVSLDEQFF,TGTGCCAGCAGTGATTTAGTTTCATTAGATGAGCAGTTCTTC
.,TRBJ2-3,TRBV25-1,.,CASSNGQLSTDTQYF,TGTGCCAGCAGTAATGGACAGTTGAGCACAGATACGCAGTATTTT
TRBD1,TRBJ1-2,TRBV14,few,CASSPQGADGYTF,TGTGCCAGCAGCCCTCAGGGGGCGGATGGCTACACCTTC
TRBD1,TRBJ1-1,TRBV7-9,.,CASSPQGAMNTEAFF,TGTGCCAGCAGCCCACAGGGGGCTATGAACACTGAAGCTTTCTTT
.,TRBJ1-1,TRBV5-4,.,CASRRGTTNTEAFF,TGTGCCAGCAGACGAGGGACCACGAACACTGAAGCTTTCTTT
.,TRBJ1-3,TRBV13,few,CASSLLTGLYSGNTIYF,TGTGCCAGCAGCTTATTGACAGGACTCTACTCTGGAAACACCATATATTTT
.,TRBJ1-2,TRBV2,.,CASSELIGGYTF,TGTGCCAGCAGTGAACTTATCGGCGGCTACACCTTC
TRBD2,TRBJ2-5,TRBV12-3/TRBV12-4,.,CASKGREFETQYF,TGTGCCAGCAAGGGGCGGGAGTTCGAGACCCAGTACTTC
TRBD1,TRBJ2-7,TRBV5-6,.,CASSQWGQGAREQYF,TGTGCCAGCAGCCAGTGGGGGCAGGGGGCGCGGGAGCAGTACTTC